One sample yielded the 26 T cell receptor beta chains listed below, sequenced in a study of regulatory T cells in long-lasting Graves disease. Time point denoted: newly diagnosed GD, antithyroid drugs for less than 3 months. The TCR library was made from RNA that had been extracted from PBMCs in TRIzol. Both iRepertoire HTBI primers and Arm-PCR of CDR3 regions were used to build the TCR beta libraries. Via MiXCR, TCRdb re-called the multiplex PCR reads, giving one row per CDR3 protein. The table has 450,000 to 600,000 distinct CDR3 sequences, under 20% seen once. These same data were also listed under a study on T cells in Graves' hyperthyroidism and ophthalmopathy.

The specimen was peripheral blood mononuclear cells (PBMCs), collected at new diagnosis, from a patient treated with antithyroid drugs. These receptors all come from a man aged 40-55 years with Graves disease.

This clonotype was recorded a few times. The chain recombines TRBV2 with TRBJ2-7, with TRBD1 matching over 7 bases. The CDR3 runs 13 residues. V lost 9 bases to trimming and J lost 3 bases; unmatched junction nucleotides: 8. Germline loops: CDR1 SNHLY, CDR2 FYNNEI. The CDR3: CARNRGEGYEQYF. The CDR3 coding sequence is TGTGCCAGGAACAGGGGCGAAGGCTACGAGCAGTACTTC.

The chain couples TRBV6-1 to TRBJ2-3; a possible D gene is TRBD2 (7 bases). Germline CDR1 reads MNHNS; CDR2 reads SASEGT. This CDR3 contains 16 residues. V lost 7 bases and J lost 1, with 18 bases in between. CDR3 loop: CASTRGGWPGTDTQYF. The DNA of the CDR3 is TGTGCCAGCACTAGGGGGGGCTGGCCCGGCACAGATACGCAGTATTTT.

The rearrangement uses TRBV2 and TRBJ2-7; 8 positions agree with TRBD1. The germline CDR1 and CDR2 sequences are SNHLY and FYNNEI. The CDR3 spans 16 residues. With V trimmed by 10 bases and J by 2 bases, 16 bases remained unmatched. CDR3 sequence: CAKGGQGPSPTYEQYF. DNA for the CDR3: TGTGCCAAGGGTGGACAGGGCCCTTCCCCGACCTACGAGCAGTACTTC.

The table lists this clonotype with many counts. One end of the junction is discordant with germline, which a read error may explain. The chain carries TRBV7-7 and TRBJ1-2; 7 bases map to TRBD1. Germline V CDR1 and CDR2: SSHAT, FNYEAQ (reference sequence). This CDR3 comprises 16 residues. CDR3 protein: CASSSISHRGLHGYTF. The DNA of the CDR3 is TGTGCTAGCAGCTCCATTTCCCACAGGGGATTGCATGGCTACACCTTC.

Many counts were recorded for this clonotype. The J gene is TRBJ2-1, the V gene TRBV9; D unresolved. Trimming left V 3 bases short and J 4 bases short, with 8 bases between. The CDR3 consists of 13 residues. Germline-derived CDR1 and CDR2 are SGDLS and YYNGEE. The CDR3 reads CASSAHTYNEQFF. CDR3 bases: TGTGCCAGCAGCGCCCATACATACAATGAGCAGTTCTTC.

The table lists this clonotype with many counts. The chain recombines TRBV7-3 with TRBJ1-1; TRBD1 matches at 9 bases. After removal of 4 bases from V and 0 bases from J, the junction contained 3 bases not matched to a gene. CDR1 is SGHTA, CDR2 FQGTGA, per germline. The CDR3 length is 15 residues. The CDR3 loop is CASSSTGGMNTEAFF. The CDR3 DNA follows: TGTGCCAGCAGCTCGACAGGGGGTATGAACACTGAAGCTTTCTTT.

The table lists this clonotype with many counts. The chain carries TRBV30 and TRBJ2-1; 10 nucleotides match TRBD2. The CDR3 consists of 14 residues. Losses at the gene ends were 0 bases for V and 6 bases for J; bases not matched to a gene: 2. CDR1 is GTSNPN, CDR2 SVGIG, per germline (reference sequence). CDR3 nucleotide sequence: TGTGCCTGGAGTGTACTAGCGGGACCCAATGAGCAGTTCTTC. Translating it yields CAWSVLAGPNEQFF.

This chain uses TRBV30 with TRBJ1-2, with D maybe TRBD1 (5 bases). Germline V lookup: CDR1 GTSNPN, CDR2 SVGIG (reference sequence). V lost 6 bases and J lost 6, with 20 bases in between. This CDR3 contains 14 residues. CDR3 coding DNA: TGTGCCTGTGATCTGGGACGGTCCGGGGATGGCTACACCTTC. It translates to CACDLGRSGDGYTF.

This clonotype was picked up a small number of times. The gene calls are TRBV24-1 and TRBJ2-1; D possibly corresponds to TRBD1 (7 bases). Germline V gene lookup returns CDR1 KGHDR and CDR2 SFDVKD. V was pared by 4 bases and J by 15 bases, with 21 bases between. This CDR3 has 14 amino acids. CDR3 residues: CATSDPGDREYRFF. For the CDR3, the DNA is TGTGCCACCAGTGACCCGGGAGACAGGGAATATCGGTTCTTC.

A word on this clonotype: A read error may be the cause here, since a much bigger clone is one base away. The chain recombines TRBV30 with TRBJ2-5; TRBD2 is a possible D gene (6 bases). The CDR3 extends over 14 amino acids. Germline V lookup: CDR1 GTSNPN, CDR2 SVGIG (reference sequence). The CDR3 DNA follows: TGTGCCAGGAGGGTAACAGGTACACAAGAGACCCAGTACTTC. This codes for CARRVTGTQETQYF. Supplemented by reference TRBV30 and TRBJ2-5, the full variable domain reads SQTIHQWPATLVQPVGSPLSLECTVEGTSNPNLYWYRQAAGRGLQLLFYSVGIGQISSEVPQNLSASRPQDRQFILSSKKLLLSDSGFYLCARRVTGTQETQYFGPGTRLLVL.

A remark on this clonotype: A read error may be the cause here, since a much bigger clone is one base away. Since the CDR3 does not end with the conserved phenylalanine or tryptophan, this likely comes from a read error. The chain combines TRBV20-1 with TRBJ1-5, with TRBD1 matching 9 bases. CDR3 length equals 16 residues. Germline CDR1 is DFQATT and CDR2 is SNEGSKA (reference sequence). V was pared by 6 bases and J by 6 bases, with 15 bases of the junction left unmatched. The CDR3 sequence: CSAVTGGALVGQPQHS. CDR3 DNA: TGCAGTGCCGTAACAGGGGGCGCGTTAGTCGGTCAGCCCCAGCATTCT.

The chain couples TRBV4-1 to TRBJ1-2; D ambiguous. This CDR3 region has 13 residues. V lost 0 bases to trimming and J lost 7 bases, with 9 bases between them. CDR1 is MGHRA, CDR2 YSYEKL, per germline. The chain's CDR3 is CASSQDQRSGYTF. The DNA of the CDR3 is TGCGCCAGCAGCCAAGATCAGAGAAGTGGCTACACCTTC.

This clonotype was seen only a few times. The gene calls are TRBV20-1 and TRBJ2-5, with TRBD2 identical over 10 bases. Germline assignment: CDR1 DFQATT and CDR2 SNEGSKA (reference sequence). The CDR3 loop spans 14 amino acids. The V and J ends lost 4 bases and 6 bases, in that order; junction bases with no gene match: 8. The CDR3 DNA reads TGCAGTGCTACGCCTAGCGGGAGAAAAAAGACCCAGTACTTC. Amino acid sequence: CSATPSGRKKTQYF.

This chain links TRBV5-4 with TRBJ1-6, with unresolved D. Per the germline V gene, CDR1 is SGHNT and CDR2 is YYREEE (reference sequence). The CDR3 loop spans 12 amino acids. V lost 3 bases and J 9 bases, leaving 7 bases between the germline ends. For the CDR3, the DNA is TGTGCCAGCAGCTCCGTGGGTTCACCCCTCCACTTT. Translating it yields CASSSVGSPLHF. The whole variable domain, remainder taken from reference TRBV5-4 and TRBJ1-6, is ETGVTQSPTHLIKTRGQQVTLRCSSQSGHNTVSWYQQALGQGPQFIFQYYREEENGRGNFPPRFSGLQFPNYSSELNVNALELDDSALYLCASSSVGSPLHFGNGTRLTVT.

This rearrangement joins TRBV5-5 to TRBJ2-5; a weak D match, TRBD2 (7 bases). This CDR3 is 14 amino acids long. The V gene's germline CDR1 is SGHKS and CDR2 YYEKEE (reference sequence). The V end was cut by 0 bases, the J end by 6 bases, with 12 bases between. CDR3 residues: CASSLAGGAKTQYF. The DNA of the CDR3 is TGTGCCAGCAGCTTGGCTGGGGGGGCGAAGACCCAGTACTTC.

J is TRBJ2-1 and V is TRBV20-1; D is tentatively TRBD1 or TRBD2 (6 bases each). This CDR3 comprises 18 residues. Germline V gene data show CDR1 as DFQATT and CDR2 as SNEGSKA (reference sequence). V was clipped by 2 bases and J by 1 base, with 21 bases between them. This CDR3 reads CSARKRLGGERSYNEQFF. The CDR3 region has the DNA TGCAGTGCTAGAAAGCGACTAGGGGGAGAGAGATCCTACAATGAGCAGTTCTTC.

The sample holds a few counts of this clonotype. This chain links TRBV3-1 with TRBJ2-2; 10 nucleotides match TRBD2. Germline CDR1 and CDR2: LGHDT and YNNKEL (reference sequence). The CDR3 contains 14 residues. Trimming at V came to 8 bases and at J to 5 bases, leaving 5 bases not matched to a gene. Written as DNA, the CDR3 is TGTGCCAGCGCCATAGCGGGAGGTACCGGGGAGCTGTTTTTT. Its translation is CASAIAGGTGELFF.

The rearrangement joins TRBV20-1 to TRBJ2-3; D remains ambiguous. Trimming shortened V by 5 bases and J by 5 bases, and 5 bases separated the two germline ends. This CDR3 spans 10 amino acids. CDR1 DFQATT and CDR2 SNEGSKA come from the germline V gene (reference sequence). The CDR3 sequence: CSALLDTQYF. For the CDR3, the DNA is TGCAGTGCTTTGTTAGATACGCAGTATTTT.

There are a few counts of this clonotype. The gene calls are TRBV11-3 and TRBJ2-1; 14 positions agree with TRBD2. With V trimmed by 5 bases and J by 14 bases, 8 bases remained unmatched. Germline V gene data show CDR1 as SGHNT and CDR2 as YENEEA. This CDR3 comprises 14 residues. DNA for the CDR3: TGTGCCAGCAGCCCCGGGACTAGCGGGAGTGTGGAGTTCTTC. Amino acid sequence: CASSPGTSGSVEFF.

V is TRBV9 and J is TRBJ2-1; 9 positions agree with TRBD2. The V and J ends lost 5 bases and 4 bases, in that order; junction bases with no gene match: 7. The CDR3 has 15 amino acids. Germline assignment: CDR1 SGDLS and CDR2 YYNGEE. Written as DNA, the CDR3 is TGTGCCAGCAGTGATGGACTAGCGCAGTACAATGAGCAGTTCTTC. This sequence encodes CASSDGLAQYNEQFF.

This clonotype was recorded at least ten times. The V gene is TRBV28, the J gene TRBJ1-1, with a weak D call TRBD1 (6 bases). Germline V lookup: CDR1 MDHEN, CDR2 SYDVKM. V lost 5 bases, J lost 1 base, and 14 bases lay in between. The CDR3 runs 15 residues. The CDR3 here is CASSPPGAGNTEAFF. The DNA for the CDR3 is TGTGCCAGCAGTCCTCCGGGGGCCGGGAACACTGAAGCTTTCTTT.

This clonotype was counted many times. A junction boundary mismatches the germline segment, possibly from a read error. The chain is built from TRBV6-2 or TRBV6-3 and TRBJ2-1, with 8 positions matching TRBD2. The germline CDR1 and CDR2 sequences are MNHEY and SVGEGT. The CDR3 consists of 13 residues. The CDR3 here is CASSPREGLERFF. The CDR3 DNA reads as TGTGCCAGCAGTCCTCGGGAGGGCCTAGAGCGGTTCTTC.

The sample holds many counts of this clonotype. The chain has TRBV24-1 and TRBJ2-7; D is ambiguous. The germline gives CDR1 KGHDR, CDR2 SFDVKD. V dropped 5 bases and J dropped 4 bases, with 14 bases sitting between them. The CDR3 contains 14 residues. The CDR3 here is CATSAPGEAYEQYF. The CDR3 region has the DNA TGTGCCACCAGTGCGCCAGGTGAGGCTTACGAGCAGTACTTC.

The genes are TRBV7-2 and TRBJ2-1; TRBD1 matches 7 bases. CDR3 length: 16 residues. Germline CDR1 and CDR2: SGHTA and FQGNSA. V shed 3 bases and J 4 bases; nucleotides not matched to a gene: 9. The chain's CDR3 is CASSFTPTGQYNEQFF. As DNA, the CDR3 is TGTGCCAGCAGCTTTACCCCGACAGGGCAATACAATGAGCAGTTCTTC. The entire variable domain, with the rest obtained from reference TRBV7-2 and TRBJ2-1, is as follows: GAGVSQSPSNKVTEKGKDVELRCDPISGHTALYWYRQSLGQGLEFLIYFQGNSAPDKSGLPSDRFSAERTGGSVSTLTIQRTQQEDSAVYLCASSFTPTGQYNEQFFGPGTRLTVL.

This clonotype was observed many times. This chain uses TRBV5-1 with TRBJ2-7; D perhaps matches TRBD2 (5 bases). The germline V gene encodes CDR1 SGHRS and CDR2 YFSETQ. V was trimmed by 4 bases and J by 4 bases, leaving 24 bases between them. This CDR3 is built from 17 residues. CDR3 in amino acids: CASSPGSKGSNQYEQYF. DNA of the CDR3: TGCGCCAGCAGCCCGGGGAGTAAAGGGAGCAATCAATACGAGCAGTACTTC.

This clonotype has at least ten counts. One end of the junction does not line up with germline, which may come from a read error. The CDR3 here is CASSEFVELGIF. As DNA, the CDR3 is TGTGCCAGCAGTGAATTCGTCGAGTTAGGGATCTTT. The chain recombines TRBV2 with TRBJ1-1; D is undetermined. The CDR3 spans 12 residues. Germline assignment: CDR1 SNHLY and CDR2 FYNNEI.